This T cell receptor (beta chain) was identified in a study of graft-versus-host responses after intestinal transplantation (dated by TCRdb to about 2021). For context, the study as a whole: Recipients received multivisceral, liver-intestinal, or isolated intestinal transplants. Every recipient was given anti-thymocyte globulin induction, followed by about 3 years of maintenance tacrolimus and steroids. After intestinal transplantation, graft-versus-host and host-versus-graft alloreactive T cell clones were followed in the graft, circulation and bone marrow using bulk TCR-beta CDR3 sequencing. To identify alloreactive clones, pre-transplant mixed lymphocyte reaction products were sequenced and then compared with unstimulated pre-transplant donor and recipient T cells. A cohort of about two dozen intestinal transplant recipients, including one retransplant, was enrolled, and a few patients lacking pretransplant specimens were excluded. A peak of at least 4% donor T cells among recipient peripheral blood mononuclear cells was the definition used for donor T cell macrochimerism. Rather than going through the commercial service, samples from a few later patients were sequenced in-house on an Illumina MiSeq and processed with MiXCR. What the work shows at the level of the full study, not this receptor alone: The conclusions were limited by the relatively low number and heterogeneity of the intestinal transplant patients. In the allografts of patients with donor T cell macrochimerism, GvH to HvG T cell clonal ratios were high. Peak levels of circulating GvH clones were associated with declines in HvG clones early after transplant. GvH clones were detected in recipient bone marrow, and some appeared earlier in ileal mucosa or blood, consistent with an intestinal mucosal origin.

The sample's time point, from its label and the paper: cells obtained before transplantation from donor or recipient. CD3+CD4+ and CD3+CD8+ populations were FACS-sorted from unstimulated pre-transplant donor and recipient cells taken from spleen or lymph nodes. Library preparation was by the immunoSEQ multiplex PCR assay. For most patients, genomic DNA was isolated with the Qiagen DNeasy Blood and Tissue Kit and sent frozen to Adaptive Biotechnologies for TCR sequencing. For most patients, high-throughput TCR-beta CDR3 sequencing of genomic DNA was performed by Adaptive Biotechnologies. The source study handled its data this way. TCR sequencing data were retrieved from Adaptive's ImmunoSEQ software for about 17 patients, whereas a few other patients were processed with MiXCR and VDJtools. To correct CD4 versus CD8 sorting errors, sequences present in both subsets at a frequency ratio below 5:1 were removed. CDR3 nucleotide sequences shared by donor and recipient were removed because the origin of these sequences could not be assigned. To be classed as alloreactive, a clone needed at least 2-fold expansion over unstimulated cells and a minimum CFSE-low frequency of 0.002% (template counts) or 0.001% (read counts). Clones detected in sequenced pre-transplant spleen, lymph node, or MLR CFSE-low populations of the donor or recipient were defined as mappable. Cumulative frequency of alloreactive clones was calculated as a percentage of all sequences weighted by copy number. The source is immuneACCESS, and TCRdb retained only in-frame sequences with V and J called. Part of the clones is not carried over; for the studies checked, unresolved V genes explain less than half of this, and the remainder is unexplained. V and J calls plus clone size are reproduced from that table; the DNA served to infer D and trimming. This sample is represented by about 71,000 clones; about 94% of them were singletons. The top ten clonotypes cover about 0.53% of the sample.

Concerning this clone: Its antigen target is currently unknown. Base quality data are lacking; no much larger clone is found one base away.

Sequenced here: unstimulated CD8+ T cells sorted from spleen or lymph node cells, sampled before intestinal transplant. The TCR originated in a human donor who received an intestinal transplant.

The DNA is as follows: TGTGCCAGCAGCTTAAGTGTCTATCGCGGGAGAGCCGCCGATACGCAGTATTTT. Its translation reads: CASSLSVYRGRAADTQYF. Recombination joined TRBV7-3 with TRBJ2-3; the junction holds 7 bases that match TRBD2. Trimming takes 1 base off V and 6 bases off J; junction bases not matched to a gene: 16. CDR1 and CDR2 are read off the germline V gene as SGHTA and FQGTGA. The CDR3 goes from the cysteine to the phenylalanine over 18 residues. The sequence is cut down to CDR3 DNA, 54 bases in frame from base 1. This CDR3, with the reference TRBV7-3 and TRBJ2-3 proteins standing in past its ends, gives the full variable domain GAGVSQTPSNKVTEKGKYVELRCDPISGHTALYWYRQSLGQGPEFLIYFQGTGAADDSGLPNDRFFAVRPEGSVSTLKIQRTERGDSAVYLCASSLSVYRGRAADTQYFGPGTRLTVL.